The next 18 T cell receptor beta chains were all read from a single sample in a study of radiation and T cells in renal cell carcinoma. The protocol was immunoSEQ multiplex PCR, while the TCRdb copy is restricted to in-frame clones and leaves out a portion. The data contain 60,000 to 75,000 clones, around three quarters of them seen just once; the ten biggest clones take up approximately 7%. This sample's time point: blood 4 weeks post-SBRT, at nephrectomy. Sample treatment: 15 Gy SBRT to primary tumor, nephrectomy 4 weeks later. This specimen was blood, taken from a patient whose treatment included radiotherapy and nephrectomy. The receptors shown here come from a man aged 60 to 69 with renal cell carcinoma.

The chain employs TRBV4-2 and TRBJ2-5, with D perhaps matching TRBD1 or TRBD2 (5 bases each). The CDR3 is 15 amino acids. Germline loops: CDR1 LGHNA, CDR2 YNFKEQ. The germline V and J ends were trimmed by 0 bases and 1 base, with 9 bases remaining between them. The DNA of the CDR3 is TGTGCCAGCAGCCAAGATCCTGGGGGCCAAGAGACCCAGTACTTC. Its translation is CASSQDPGGQETQYF.

This clone was observed a single time. V is TRBV6-5 and J is TRBJ2-7; 14 bases fit TRBD2. The V and J ends lost 4 bases and 4 bases, in that order; junction bases with no gene match: 3. This CDR3 contains 15 residues. Germline CDR1 MNHEY, CDR2 SVGAGI. CDR3 nucleotides: TGTGCCAGCAGTTCTCGGACTAGCGGGGGGTACGAGCAGTACTTC. As protein: CASSSRTSGGYEQYF.

The J gene is TRBJ2-1, the V gene TRBV6-1, with D perhaps TRBD1 or TRBD2 (5 bases each). Per the germline V gene, CDR1 is MNHNS and CDR2 is SASEGT. CDR3 size: 13 residues. V lost 7 bases and J 8 bases, leaving 15 bases between the germline ends. This chain's CDR3 is CASKTFGADEQFF. CDR3 sequence (DNA): TGTGCCAGCAAGACCTTCGGGGCCGATGAGCAGTTCTTC.

The genes are TRBV27 and TRBJ1-2, with D unresolved. Looked up from germline, CDR1 is MNHEY and CDR2 is SMNVEV (reference sequence). The CDR3 runs 13 residues. The germline V and J ends were trimmed by 3 bases and 2 bases, with 7 bases remaining between them. The CDR3 protein is CASSFYANYGYTF. In nucleotides, the CDR3 is TGTGCCAGCAGTTTTTATGCGAACTATGGCTACACCTTC.

This chain links TRBV9 with TRBJ1-1; weak D call: TRBD1 (5 bases). CDR1 is SGDLS, CDR2 YYNGEE, per germline. With 0 bases removed from V and 5 bases from J, the gap between germline ends came to 11 bases. The CDR3 is made up of 14 amino acids. The CDR3 DNA reads as TGTGCCAGCAGCGTAGGGTTTAAGGGGACTGAAGCTTTCTTT. It specifies CASSVGFKGTEAFF.

The chain links TRBV5-1 to TRBJ2-7, with D perhaps TRBD2 (8 bases). V was pared by 4 bases and J by 4 bases, with 18 bases between. Germline assignment: CDR1 SGHRS and CDR2 YFSETQ. CDR3 length: 15 amino acids. DNA of the CDR3: TGCGCCAGCAGCCGGGAGGGGGCCCCTGGATACGAGCAGTACTTC. It specifies CASSREGAPGYEQYF.

The chain carries TRBV10-3 and TRBJ2-5; D may match TRBD1 or TRBD2 (6 bases each). The CDR3 loop spans 16 amino acids. In germline, CDR1 is ENHRY, CDR2 SYGVKD. Trimming removed 0 bases at V and 0 bases at J, with 11 bases between. This chain's CDR3 is CAISESSRGHQETQYF. The CDR3 DNA is TGTGCCATCAGTGAGTCCTCACGGGGGCACCAAGAGACCCAGTACTTC.

The chain combines TRBV19 with TRBJ1-5; D remains unclear. The germline gives CDR1 LNHDA, CDR2 SQIVND (reference sequence). The CDR3 runs 16 residues. The V gene lost 2 bases and the J gene lost 0 bases, with 11 bases spanning the gap. The CDR3 here is CASSIRQAYSNQPQHF. The CDR3 DNA sequence: TGTGCCAGTAGTATAAGGCAGGCGTATAGCAATCAGCCCCAGCATTTT.

The chain recombines TRBV5-1 with TRBJ2-1, with 8 nucleotides matching TRBD2. The trim removed 0 bases at V and 8 bases at J, leaving 7 bases unmatched. Germline V gene data show CDR1 as SGHRS and CDR2 as YFSETQ. This CDR3 contains 15 residues. This chain's CDR3 is CASSLGGTSLYEQFF. The CDR3, as DNA: TGCGCCAGCAGCTTGGGTGGGACTAGTTTATATGAGCAGTTCTTC.

The chain has TRBV30 and TRBJ2-7, with TRBD2 matching over 7 bases. V shed 8 bases, J shed 2 bases, and the junction held 3 bases outside the gene matches. This CDR3 contains 11 residues. Germline values: CDR1 GTSNPN, CDR2 SVGIG (reference sequence). DNA for the CDR3: TGTGCCCAAGGGACTACCTACGAGCAGTACTTC. Translating gives CAQGTTYEQYF.

The chain is built from TRBV15 and TRBJ2-7; 8 bases match TRBD1. The junction had 11 bases not matched to a gene; V was cut back by 3 bases and J by 7 bases. The CDR3 runs to 15 residues. The germline V gene encodes CDR1 LNHNV and CDR2 YYDKDF (reference sequence). CDR3: CATSSTGQGSGEQYF. The CDR3 DNA follows: TGTGCCACCAGCAGTACCGGACAGGGAAGCGGAGAGCAGTACTTC. The whole variable domain, remainder taken from reference TRBV15 and TRBJ2-7, is DAMVIQNPRYQVTQFGKPVTLSCSQTLNHNVMYWYQQKSSQAPKLLFHYYDKDFNNEADTPDNFQSRRPNTSFCFLDIRSPGLGDTAMYLCATSSTGQGSGEQYFGPGTRLTVT.

V is TRBV7-2 and J is TRBJ2-7; no reliable D call. Germline V gene lookup returns CDR1 SGHTA and CDR2 FQGNSA. This CDR3 contains 12 residues. Between the trimmed V and J ends, which lost 5 bases and 7 bases, there was a span of 12 bases. The CDR3: CASSHPLGEQYF. In nucleotides, the CDR3 is TGTGCCAGCAGCCATCCTCTGGGGGAGCAGTACTTC.

V gene TRBV6-7 combines with J gene TRBJ2-3; D may be TRBD2 (6 bases). TRBV6-7 is recorded as an ORF, its role being uncertain. The V and J ends lost 4 bases and 2 bases respectively, with 37 bases between them. The CDR3 runs to 23 residues. The CDR3 nucleotides read TGTGCCAGCAGTTCCTCCGGAGGGCCGAACTGCCTATGGGGATACTTGAACACAGATACGCAGTATTTT. The encoded protein is CASSSSGGPNCLWGYLNTDTQYF.

The V gene is TRBV6-5, the J gene TRBJ1-2; a possible D gene is TRBD1 (5 bases). Germline V gene lookup returns CDR1 MNHEY and CDR2 SVGAGI. Trimming pared 6 bases from V and 3 bases from J, leaving 14 bases between. There are 14 residues in the CDR3. CDR3 amino acids: CASSLQPTDYGYTF. The DNA for the CDR3 is TGTGCCAGCAGCCTTCAACCGACAGACTATGGCTACACCTTC.

The rearrangement links TRBV11-2 to TRBJ2-1; the D gene is possibly TRBD2 (5 bases). Germline V gene data show CDR1 as SGHAT and CDR2 as FQNNGV. The CDR3 is 15 residues long. V gave up 1 base and J gave up 2 bases, with 9 bases separating them. The CDR3 coding sequence is TGTGCCAGCAGCTTAGCCAGCGGCGCCTACAATGAGCAGTTCTTC. This encodes CASSLASGAYNEQFF.

This clone was counted a single time. The rearrangement joins TRBV11-2 to TRBJ2-1; D is unresolved. Germline V gene sequence: CDR1 SGHAT, CDR2 FQNNGV. The CDR3 length is 14 residues. The V end lost 7 bases, the J end lost 9 bases, and 19 bases lay between the germline ends. This CDR3 is CASTSRTLSSEQFF. The CDR3 DNA is TGTGCCAGCACCTCCAGGACCCTAAGTAGTGAGCAGTTCTTC.

CDR3: CASSEVRGQGEQYV. CDR3 coding DNA: TGTGCCAGCAGTGAAGTCCGTGGGCAGGGAGAGCAGTACGTC. The rearrangement uses TRBV6-1 and TRBJ2-7; the D gene is possibly TRBD1 (5 bases). The V end lost 1 base, the J end lost 7 bases, and 14 bases lay between the germline ends. Looked up from germline, CDR1 is MNHNS and CDR2 is SASEGT. The CDR3 spans 14 residues.

This chain connects TRBV4-1 to TRBJ2-1; 9 positions agree with TRBD2. Germline CDR1 MGHRA, CDR2 YSYEKL. The CDR3 has 16 amino acids. Trimming took 6 bases from V and 6 from J; bases not matched to a gene: 12. The CDR3 coding sequence is TGCGCCAGCAGTAATCTAGCGGGACCCGGGGCCAATGAGCAGTTCTTC. Protein product: CASSNLAGPGANEQFF.